This T cell receptor beta chain originates from a study of blood T cell repertoires in COVID-19. From germline, CDR1 is SNHLY and CDR2 FYNNEI. There are 14 residues in the CDR3. V lost 4 bases and J 3 bases, leaving 10 bases between the germline ends. Clones were read by immunoSEQ multiplex PCR, and TCRdb kept only the in-frame ones, dropping some. This table holds fewer than 95,000 clones, 86% found once. V and J are TRBV2 and TRBJ2-1, with D possibly being TRBD1 (6 bases). Sample: peripheral blood. This clonotype was obtained from a man aged 45 to 65 with active or convalescent COVID-19. Here the CDR3 DNA reads TGTGCCAGCAGTGCAGGGGCGGTCTACAATGAGCAGTTCTTC. It specifies CASSAGAVYNEQFF.